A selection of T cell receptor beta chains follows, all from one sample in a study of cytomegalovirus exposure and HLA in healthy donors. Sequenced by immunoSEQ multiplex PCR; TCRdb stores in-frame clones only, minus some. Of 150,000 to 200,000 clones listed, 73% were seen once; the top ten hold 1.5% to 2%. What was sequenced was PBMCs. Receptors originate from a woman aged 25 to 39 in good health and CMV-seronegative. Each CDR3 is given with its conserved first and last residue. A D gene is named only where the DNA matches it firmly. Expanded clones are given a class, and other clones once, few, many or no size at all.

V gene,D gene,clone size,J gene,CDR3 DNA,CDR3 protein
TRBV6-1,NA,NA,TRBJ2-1,TGTGCCAGCAGTGAAATCGGGGACTCCTACAATGAGCAGTTCTTC,CASSEIGDSYNEQFF
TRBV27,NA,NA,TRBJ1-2,TGTGCCAGCGCCACTGGTGACCGCCAGGGTGCTGGCTACACCTTC,CASATGDRQGAGYTF
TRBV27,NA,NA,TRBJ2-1,TGTGCCAGCAGTACCGCTGGAGCGTCTAACTACAATGAGCAGTTCTTC,CASSTAGASNYNEQFF
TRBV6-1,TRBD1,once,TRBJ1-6,TGTGCCAGCAGTGCACCCAGTACAGGGGACTCACCCCTCCACTTT,CASSAPSTGDSPLHF
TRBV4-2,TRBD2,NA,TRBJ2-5,TGTGCCAGCAGCCACCCTTTTCCCCCGGGACTAGCGGACTACTTCATGAAGACCCAGTACTTC,CASSHPFPPGLADYFMKTQYF
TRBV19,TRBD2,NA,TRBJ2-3,TGTGCCAGTAGTATCTCTAGCGGAGATACGCAGTATTTT,CASSISSGDTQYF
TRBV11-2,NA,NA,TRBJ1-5,TGTGCCAGCAGCTCTACTTCGGGTAGCAATCAGCCCCAGCATTTT,CASSSTSGSNQPQHF
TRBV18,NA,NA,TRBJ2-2,TGTGCCAGCTCACCTGAAGACGGGGCGAACACCGGGGAGCTGTTTTTT,CASSPEDGANTGELFF
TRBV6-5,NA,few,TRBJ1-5,TGTGCCAGCAGCCTCTACAGGGATAGCAATCAGCCCCAGCATTTT,CASSLYRDSNQPQHF
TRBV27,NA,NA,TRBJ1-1,TGTGCCAGCATGTATCTGGGAGGCGGGATTATGAACACTGAAGCTTTCTTT,CASMYLGGGIMNTEAFF
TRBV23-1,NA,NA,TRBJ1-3,TGCGCCAGCAGTCAATCGGGAGAAACAGGGAAGAGGGCAGGAAACACCATATATTTT,CASSQSGETGKRAGNTIYF
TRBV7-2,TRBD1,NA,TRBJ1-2,TGTGCCAGCAGGATTTCGACAGGGGCTGGCTACACCTTC,CASRISTGAGYTF
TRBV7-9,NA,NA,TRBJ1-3,TGTGCCAGCAGCCACCGACACCTAAGCTCTGGAAACACCATATATTTT,CASSHRHLSSGNTIYF
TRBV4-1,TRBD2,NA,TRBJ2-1,TGCGCCAGCAGCCTCGGACTAGCGCTTGAGCAGTTCTTC,CASSLGLALEQFF
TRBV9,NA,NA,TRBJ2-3,TGTGCCAGCAGCGGTTCCAACAGACGGGATACGCAGTATTTT,CASSGSNRRDTQYF
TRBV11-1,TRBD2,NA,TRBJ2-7,TGTGCCAGCAGCCTGGGCGGGAGCGAGCAGTACTTC,CASSLGGSEQYF
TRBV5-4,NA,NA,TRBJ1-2,TGTGCCAGCAGCTGGGACACACAAAGAGGCTATGGCTACACCTTC,CASSWDTQRGYGYTF
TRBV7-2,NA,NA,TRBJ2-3,TGTGCCAGCAGCCTCCCCCCGCGGAATACGCAGTATTTT,CASSLPPRNTQYF
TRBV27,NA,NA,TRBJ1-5,TGTGCCAGCAGAGGACAGTATAGCAATCAGCCCCAGCATTTT,CASRGQYSNQPQHF
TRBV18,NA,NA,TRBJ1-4,TGTGCCAGCTCACCACGGGACACTTTTCCTAATGAAAAACTGTTTTTT,CASSPRDTFPNEKLFF
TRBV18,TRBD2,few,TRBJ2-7,TGTGCCAGCTCACCTCGACTAGCGGATATATACGAGCAGTACTTC,CASSPRLADIYEQYF
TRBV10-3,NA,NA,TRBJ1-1,TGTGCCATCTGGAGGGACACTGAAGCTTTCTTT,CAIWRDTEAFF
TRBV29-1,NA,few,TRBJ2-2,TGCAGCGTTGCCCCGGGGACTTCGAACACCGGGGAGCTGTTTTTT,CSVAPGTSNTGELFF
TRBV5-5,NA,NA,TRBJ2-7,TGTGCCAGCAGCTTGGTAGGCGGGGCCGAGCAGTACTTC,CASSLVGGAEQYF
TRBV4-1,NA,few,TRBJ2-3,TGCGCCAGCAGCCAAGACGGGGTCACTCTTAGCACAGATACGCAGTATTTT,CASSQDGVTLSTDTQYF
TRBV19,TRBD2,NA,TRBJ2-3,TGTGCCAGTAGTCGGCTAGCGGGAGCAGATACGCAGTATTTT,CASSRLAGADTQYF
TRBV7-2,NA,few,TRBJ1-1,TGTGCCAGCAGCCCAACCCCGGTCAGGATTGAAGCTTTCTTT,CASSPTPVRIEAFF
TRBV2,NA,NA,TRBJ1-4,TGTGCCAGCAGCCGGGACCTGGGGAGGGAAAAACTGTTTTTT,CASSRDLGREKLFF
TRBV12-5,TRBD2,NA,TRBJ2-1,TGTGCTAGTGCGGTAGCGGGAGGCAACAATGAGCAGTTCTTC,CASAVAGGNNEQFF
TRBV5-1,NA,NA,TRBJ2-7,TGCGCCAGCAGCTTGGAACAGTCCTACGAGCAGTACTTC,CASSLEQSYEQYF